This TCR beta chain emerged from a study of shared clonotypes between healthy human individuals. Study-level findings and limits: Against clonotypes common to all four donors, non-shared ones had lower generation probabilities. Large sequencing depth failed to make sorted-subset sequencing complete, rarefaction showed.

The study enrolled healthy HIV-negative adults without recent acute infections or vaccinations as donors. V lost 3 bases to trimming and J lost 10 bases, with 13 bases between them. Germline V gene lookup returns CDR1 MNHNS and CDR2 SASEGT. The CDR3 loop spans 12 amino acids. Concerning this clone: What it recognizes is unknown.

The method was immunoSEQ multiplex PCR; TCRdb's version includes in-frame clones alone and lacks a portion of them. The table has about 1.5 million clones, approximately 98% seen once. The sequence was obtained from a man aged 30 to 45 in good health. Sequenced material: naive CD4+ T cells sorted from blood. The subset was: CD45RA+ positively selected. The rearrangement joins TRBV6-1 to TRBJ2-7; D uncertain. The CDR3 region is CASSDPSLSQYF. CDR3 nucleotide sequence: TGTGCCAGCAGTGACCCCTCACTCTCACAGTACTTC.